This TCR beta chain was captured in a study of OX40 agonist ivuxolimab in advanced cancers. Study-level results: More expanded clones were found, on average, in CD8+ than in CD4+ T cells.

As for this clone: The antigen is undetermined.

Libraries were prepared by immunoSEQ multiplex PCR; TCRdb keeps only in-frame clonotypes and omits some of them. Counted here are fewer than 90,000 clones, around 87% occurring once; the ten biggest clones make up about 8%. The specimen comprised CD4+ or CD8+ T cells sorted from blood, sampled in a trial of the OX40 agonist ivuxolimab. The receptor was isolated from an adult with an advanced solid tumor such as melanoma, head and neck, liver or kidney cancer.

The CDR3 sequence is CASSPGTGVAEQYF. For the CDR3, the DNA is TGTGCCAGCAGCCCCGGGACAGGGGTGGCTGAGCAGTACTTC. V usage is TRBV6-5 and J usage is TRBJ2-7; TRBD1 agrees at 10 bases. The trim removed 6 bases at V and 7 bases at J, leaving 9 bases unmatched. The CDR3 is 14 amino acids. CDR1 is MNHEY, CDR2 SVGAGI, per germline.